The clone carrying this TCR beta chain was seen a single time. Its antigen is unknown. Use of 60 Vbeta and 13 Jbeta primers characterized the PCR. Measured with immunoSEQ multiplex PCR; TCRdb has only the in-frame clones, and not every one. This sample has around 150,000 clones, with approximately 79% found just once. This specimen comes from a study of cytomegalovirus exposure and HLA in healthy donors. Germline-derived CDR1 and CDR2 are MGHRA and YSYEKL. V was pared by 4 bases and J by 1 base, with 4 bases of the junction left unmatched. The CDR3 length is 15 residues. General study points: Sequence variants that were highly shared formed a cluster that was likely a sequencing artifact.

This sequence joins TRBV4-1 and TRBJ1-1; 9 bases line up with TRBD1. The sequence came from a woman between 25 and 40 years old in good health and CMV-seronegative. Sequences were obtained from PBMCs. CDR3 sequence reads: CASSPLQGANTEAFF. The CDR3 coding sequence is TGCGCCAGCAGCCCCCTACAGGGGGCGAACACTGAAGCTTTCTTT.